The rows below give T cell receptor beta chains drawn from one sample of a study of blood T cells in healthy people across ages. From the 5' RACE reads, TCRdb called clonotypes with MiXCR, one entry per CDR3 protein. Among some 850,000 distinct CDR3 sequences, 20% to 30% were seen once, and the ten largest hold 2.5% to 3.5%. The data also belong to a second study, concerning T cells of mothers and their children.

The sample consisted of blood. All receptors derive from a boy younger than 18 in good health. The CDR3 runs from the conserved cysteine through the conserved F or W. A D gene is named only where the DNA matches it firmly. Some rows mark clone size as missing; the rest say once, few, many or name a class of expanded clone.

NA	NA	TRBV20-1	TRBJ1-1	TGCAGTGCTCGGGCGGGACGGGGGAACACTGAAGCTTTCTTT	CSARAGRGNTEAFF
NA	NA	TRBV6-2/TRBV6-3	TRBJ1-5	TGTGCCAGCAGTTGGAGGTCAGCCCTCAGCAATCAGCCCCAGCATTTT	CASSWRSALSNQPQHF
NA	NA	TRBV9	TRBJ2-4	TGTGCCAGCAGCGTAGGGACGGATCTAGCCAAAAACATTCAGTACTTC	CASSVGTDLAKNIQYF
TRBD1	NA	TRBV30	TRBJ1-5	TGTGCCTGGAGTACCGGGACAGGGGATCAGCCCCAGCATTTT	CAWSTGTGDQPQHF
NA	few	TRBV7-2	TRBJ1-4	TGTGCCAGCAGCCCAAAGACAGCAACTAATGAAAAACTGTTTTTT	CASSPKTATNEKLFF
NA	NA	TRBV5-1	TRBJ2-7	TGCGCCAGCAGCGGCGACTCGATCTACGAGCAGTACTTC	CASSGDSIYEQYF
TRBD1	few	TRBV7-9	TRBJ2-5	TGTGCCAGCAGCCCACCGACAGGGACCACCGAAGAGACCCAGTACTTC	CASSPPTGTTEETQYF
NA	NA	TRBV24-1	TRBJ2-1	TGTGCCACCAGTGATTTCCCCTGCGATGAGCAGTTCTTC	CATSDFPCDEQFF
NA	few	TRBV19	TRBJ2-5	TGTGCCAGTAGTTATAGGTCCGGCGTGAGTTTTTGGTTC	CASSYRSGVSFWF
NA	few	TRBV9	TRBJ2-5	TGTGCCAGCAGCGTAGACACGCGCGCCGTATCGTTAAGGGAGACCCAGTACTTC	CASSVDTRAVSLRETQYF
NA	few	TRBV12-3/TRBV12-4	TRBJ1-4	TGTGCCAGCGGCCCCTGGGGGGAAAAACTGTTTTTT	CASGPWGEKLFF
NA	NA	TRBV20-1	TRBJ2-6	TGCAGTGCTTCCCCTCCCTCTGGGGCCAACGTCCTGACTTTC	CSASPPSGANVLTF
TRBD2	NA	TRBV7-3	TRBJ2-1	TGTGCCAGCAGCCCCCGCGGCGGGGGTAGGGGTAATGAGCAGTTCTTC	CASSPRGGGRGNEQFF
NA	NA	TRBV24-1	TRBJ2-2	TGTGCCACCAGTGAAATGGGTCAGAACCTCACCGGGGAGCTGTTTTTT	CATSEMGQNLTGELFF
NA	many	TRBV15	TRBJ2-2	TGTGCCACCGGCCCCCAGACGAACACCGGGGAGCTGTTTTTT	CATGPQTNTGELFF
TRBD2	few	TRBV10-1	TRBJ2-4	TGCGCCAGCAGAGAGCGGGGGAGCTCCAAAAACATTCAGTACTTC	CASRERGSSKNIQYF
NA	few	TRBV6-1	TRBJ1-5	TGTGCCAGCAGTCCCGGACCCTATATGGGCAATCAGCCCCAGCATTTT	CASSPGPYMGNQPQHF
TRBD1	once	TRBV7-2	TRBJ1-1	TGTGCCAGCAGCCGTCAGGGGGGCCTTAACCCTGAAGCTTTCTTT	CASSRQGGLNPEAFF
NA	many	TRBV9	TRBJ2-7	TGTGCCAGCAGCGTATACCCGGGGCCGAGCTACGAGCAGTACTTC	CASSVYPGPSYEQYF
TRBD1	NA	TRBV4-3	TRBJ1-1	TGCGCCAGCAGCCAAGATTTGGGGGGGACAGGGTCATGGACTGAAGCTTTCTTT	CASSQDLGGTGSWTEAFF
NA	NA	TRBV5-1	TRBJ2-1	TGCGCCAGCAGCTCGGGGCCGGTTGGGGATGAGCAGTTCTTC	CASSSGPVGDEQFF
NA	NA	TRBV5-1	TRBJ1-1	TGCGCCAGCCGCTTGGGGACGACAGCGAACACTGAAGCTTTCTTT	CASRLGTTANTEAFF
TRBD1	NA	TRBV28	TRBJ2-3	TGTGCCAGCAGTCCGACAGGGACAAATACGCAGTATTTT	CASSPTGTNTQYF
TRBD1	once	TRBV28	TRBJ2-5	TGTGCCAGCAGTTTACCGACAGGGTCGGAGACCCAGTACTTC	CASSLPTGSETQYF
TRBD1	NA	TRBV20-1	TRBJ2-3	TGCAGTGCTAGATATCAGGGGGCCACAGATACGCAGTATTTT	CSARYQGATDTQYF
NA	few	TRBV6-5	TRBJ1-1	TGTGCCAGCAGTTTATCGACAGTATCCACTGAAGCTTTCTTT	CASSLSTVSTEAFF
TRBD2	NA	TRBV15	TRBJ2-1	TGTGCCACCAGCAGAGTTACTAGCGGGGTTTCCTACAATGAGCAGTTCTTC	CATSRVTSGVSYNEQFF
NA	NA	TRBV5-5	TRBJ1-4	TGTGCCAGCAGCTTAATTGGGGGCGCAGATAATGAAAAACTGTTTTTT	CASSLIGGADNEKLFF
NA	few	TRBV12-3/TRBV12-4	TRBJ2-2	TGTGCCGTCTACACCGGGGAGCTGTTTTTT	CAVYTGELFF
TRBD1	NA	TRBV5-1	TRBJ1-4	TGCGCCAGCAGCCCGAGGAGGGGGCTGAGTGAGAAACTGTTTTTT	CASSPRRGLSEKLFF
NA	NA	TRBV9	TRBJ2-1	TGTGCCAGCAGCCCAAGAGGGGGGGAAACCAATGAGCAGTTCTTC	CASSPRGGETNEQFF
TRBD2	NA	TRBV29-1	TRBJ2-3	TGCAGCGTCCACGGGACTAGCGGGGGGGTTGGCACAGATACGCAGTATTTT	CSVHGTSGGVGTDTQYF
TRBD1	few	TRBV5-6	TRBJ1-5	TGTGCCAGCAGCGTCAGTTACGGAGACAGGGGCAATCAGCCCCAGCATTTT	CASSVSYGDRGNQPQHF
TRBD2	NA	TRBV5-5	TRBJ2-5	TGTGCCAGCAGCTTCGGGGTGTCTAGCGGGGGTGGGGAGACCCAGTACTTC	CASSFGVSSGGGETQYF
NA	NA	TRBV5-1	TRBJ1-2	TGCGCCAGCAGCGTCGAAGATTATGGCTACACCTTC	CASSVEDYGYTF
NA	NA	TRBV12-3/TRBV12-4	TRBJ1-1	TGTGCCAGCAGTTTACGGGACATCTCTTTGGCTTTCTTT	CASSLRDISLAFF
NA	few	TRBV21-1	TRBJ2-5	TGTGCCAGCAGCAAGGGGGACCCGGAGGAAGAGACCCAGTACTTC	CASSKGDPEEETQYF